This TCR beta chain originates from a study of T cells in Graves' hyperthyroidism and ophthalmopathy. Study-wide points: Patients with ophthalmopathy were separated from those with stable hyperthyroidism by a 13 V-J model. The model anticipated ophthalmopathy a median approximately six months pre-onset.

RNA transcripts gave rise to amplified TCR beta CDR3 regions. The study used the HTBI primer set for a first-round RT-PCR of the TCR CDR3. TCRdb passed the multiplex PCR reads through MiXCR, listing each CDR3 protein once. This table has fewer than 650,000 distinct CDR3 sequences, 13% to 15% appearing once. The V and J ends lost 0 bases and 3 bases, in that order; junction bases with no gene match: 7. The CDR3 sequence is 16 residues long. Per germline, CDR1 MGHRA and CDR2 YSYEKL. The study left out patients who had uncontrolled infection, other autoimmune disease, pregnancy or lactation. Used for diagnoses were clinical symptoms, serum thyroxine and TRAb, thyroid ultrasound and orbital computed tomography. For this clonotype: Its antigen is unknown.

The sample comprised blood. This receptor was identified in a woman between 40 and 50 years old with Graves' hyperthyroidism. The rearrangement links TRBV4-1 to TRBJ2-5; 7 bases align to TRBD1. The CDR3 nucleotides are TGCGCCAGCAGCCAAGATTCTTGGCAGGGGGAAGAGACCCAGTACTTC. It yields the protein CASSQDSWQGEETQYF.